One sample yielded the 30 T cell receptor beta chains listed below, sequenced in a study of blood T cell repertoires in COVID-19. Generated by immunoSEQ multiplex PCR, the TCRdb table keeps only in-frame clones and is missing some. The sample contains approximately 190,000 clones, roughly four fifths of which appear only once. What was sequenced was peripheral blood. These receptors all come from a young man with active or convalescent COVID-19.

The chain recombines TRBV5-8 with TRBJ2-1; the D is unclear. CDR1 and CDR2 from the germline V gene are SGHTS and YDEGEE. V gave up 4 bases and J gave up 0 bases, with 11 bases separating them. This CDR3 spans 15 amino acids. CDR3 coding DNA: TGTGCCAGCAGCAAAAATCCTAACTCCTACAATGAGCAGTTCTTC. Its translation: CASSKNPNSYNEQFF.

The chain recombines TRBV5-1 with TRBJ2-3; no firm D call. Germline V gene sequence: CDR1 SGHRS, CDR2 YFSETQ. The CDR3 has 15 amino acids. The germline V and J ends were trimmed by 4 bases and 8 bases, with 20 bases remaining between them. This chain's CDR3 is CASSPVGGGEATQYF. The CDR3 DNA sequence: TGCGCCAGCAGCCCGGTCGGCGGCGGTGAAGCTACGCAGTATTTT.

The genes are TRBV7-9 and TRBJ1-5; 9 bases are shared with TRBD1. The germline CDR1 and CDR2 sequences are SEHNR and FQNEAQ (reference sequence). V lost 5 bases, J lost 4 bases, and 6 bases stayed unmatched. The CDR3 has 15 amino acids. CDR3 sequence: CASSAGQGGNQPQHF. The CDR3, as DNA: TGTGCCAGCAGCGCGGGACAGGGAGGGAATCAGCCCCAGCATTTT.

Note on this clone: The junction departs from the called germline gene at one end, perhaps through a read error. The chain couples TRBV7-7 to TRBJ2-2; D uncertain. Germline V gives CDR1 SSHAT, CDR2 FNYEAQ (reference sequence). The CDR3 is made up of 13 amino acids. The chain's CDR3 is CASSSSEAGELFF. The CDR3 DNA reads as TGTGCTAGCAGTTCTAGTGAGGCCGGGGAGCTGTTTTTT.

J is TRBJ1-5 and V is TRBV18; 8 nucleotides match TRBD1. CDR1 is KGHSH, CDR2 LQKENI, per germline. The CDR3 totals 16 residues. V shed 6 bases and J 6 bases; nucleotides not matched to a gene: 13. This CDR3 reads CASSPTTGGRSQPQHF. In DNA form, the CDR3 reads TGTGCCAGCTCGCCGACTACAGGGGGGCGGTCTCAGCCCCAGCATTTT.

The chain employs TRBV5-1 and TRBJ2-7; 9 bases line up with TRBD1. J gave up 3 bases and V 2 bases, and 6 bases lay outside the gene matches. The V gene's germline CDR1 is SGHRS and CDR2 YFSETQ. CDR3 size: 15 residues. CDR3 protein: CASSFGQGPLYEQYV. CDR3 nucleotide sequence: TGCGCCAGCAGCTTCGGACAGGGGCCCCTCTACGAGCAGTACGTC.

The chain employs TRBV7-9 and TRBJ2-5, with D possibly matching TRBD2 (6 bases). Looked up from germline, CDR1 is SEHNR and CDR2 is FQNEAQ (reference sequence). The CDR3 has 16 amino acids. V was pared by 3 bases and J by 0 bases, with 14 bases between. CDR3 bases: TGTGCCAGCAGCTTGGGGACTCAACAGAACCAAGAGACCCAGTACTTC. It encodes CASSLGTQQNQETQYF.

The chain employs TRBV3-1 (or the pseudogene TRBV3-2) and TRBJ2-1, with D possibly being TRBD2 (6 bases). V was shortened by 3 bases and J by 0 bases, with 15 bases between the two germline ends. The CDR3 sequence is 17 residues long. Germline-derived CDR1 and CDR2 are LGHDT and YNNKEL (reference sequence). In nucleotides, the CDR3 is TGTGCCAGCAGCCAGGGCCGCCCGGGGGTCTCCTACAATGAGCAGTTCTTC. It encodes CASSQGRPGVSYNEQFF.

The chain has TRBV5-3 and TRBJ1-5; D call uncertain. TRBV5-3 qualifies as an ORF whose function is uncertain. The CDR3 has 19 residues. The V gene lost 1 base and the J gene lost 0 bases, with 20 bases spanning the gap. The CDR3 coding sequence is TGTGCCAGAAGCTTGACTCGCGGGCAGCAACCTTATAGCAATCAGCCCCAGCATTTT. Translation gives CARSLTRGQQPYSNQPQHF.

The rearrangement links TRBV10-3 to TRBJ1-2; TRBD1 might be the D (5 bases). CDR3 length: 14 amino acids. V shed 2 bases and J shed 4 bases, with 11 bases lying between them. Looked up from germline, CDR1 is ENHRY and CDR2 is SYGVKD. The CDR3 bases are TGTGCCATCAGTGAGAGTGACAGAGTCTATGGCTACACCTTC. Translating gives CAISESDRVYGYTF.

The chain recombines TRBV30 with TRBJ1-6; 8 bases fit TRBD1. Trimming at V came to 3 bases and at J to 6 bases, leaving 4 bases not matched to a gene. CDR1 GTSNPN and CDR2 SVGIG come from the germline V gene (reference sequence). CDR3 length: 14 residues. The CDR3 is CAWRPQGGNSPLHF. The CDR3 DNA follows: TGTGCCTGGAGACCACAGGGGGGTAATTCACCCCTCCACTTT.

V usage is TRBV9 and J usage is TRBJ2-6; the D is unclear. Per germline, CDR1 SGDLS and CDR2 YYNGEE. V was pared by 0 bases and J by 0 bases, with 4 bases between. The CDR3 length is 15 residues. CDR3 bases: TGTGCCAGCAGCGTAGACAGCTCTGGGGCCAACGTCCTGACTTTC. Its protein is CASSVDSSGANVLTF.

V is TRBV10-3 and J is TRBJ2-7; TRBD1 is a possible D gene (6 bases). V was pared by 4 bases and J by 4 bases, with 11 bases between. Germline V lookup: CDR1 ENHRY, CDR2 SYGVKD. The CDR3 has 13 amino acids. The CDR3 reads CAISAGAGYEQYF. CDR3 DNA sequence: TGTGCCATCAGTGCAGGGGCTGGGTACGAGCAGTACTTC.

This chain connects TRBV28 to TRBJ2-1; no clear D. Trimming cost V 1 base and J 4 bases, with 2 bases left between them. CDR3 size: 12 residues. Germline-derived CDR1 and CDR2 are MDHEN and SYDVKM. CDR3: CASSLSYNEQFF. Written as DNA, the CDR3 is TGTGCCAGCAGTTTATCGTACAATGAGCAGTTCTTC.

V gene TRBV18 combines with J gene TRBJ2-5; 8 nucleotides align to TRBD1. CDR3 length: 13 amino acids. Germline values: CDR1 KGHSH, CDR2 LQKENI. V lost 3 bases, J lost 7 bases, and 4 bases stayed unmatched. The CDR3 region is CASSPTGAGTQYF. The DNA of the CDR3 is TGTGCCAGCTCACCGACAGGGGCAGGGACCCAGTACTTC.

This CDR3 reads CASSPTGPNSGNTIYF. CDR3 in DNA: TGTGCCAGCAGTCCGACAGGGCCCAACTCTGGAAACACCATATATTTT. The rearrangement links TRBV2 to TRBJ1-3; 7 nucleotides line up with TRBD1. The CDR3 length is 16 residues. Germline V gene data show CDR1 as SNHLY and CDR2 as FYNNEI. The V gene end was trimmed by 5 bases and the J gene end by 0 bases; junction bases not matched to a gene: 7.

DNA of the CDR3: TGTGCCAGCAGACAGGGTAACACTGAAGCTTTCTTT. Its protein product is CASRQGNTEAFF. This chain connects TRBV12-3 or TRBV12-4 to TRBJ1-1, with a possible D match to TRBD1 (6 bases). The CDR3 extends over 12 amino acids. The V gene lost 6 bases and the J gene lost 2 bases, with 7 bases spanning the gap.

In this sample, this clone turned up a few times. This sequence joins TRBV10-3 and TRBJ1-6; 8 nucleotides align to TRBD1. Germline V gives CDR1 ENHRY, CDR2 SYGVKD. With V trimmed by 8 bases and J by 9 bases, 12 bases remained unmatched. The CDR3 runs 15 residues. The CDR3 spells CAIGEGTGSSSPLHF. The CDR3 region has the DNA TGTGCCATCGGAGAAGGGACAGGTTCAAGTTCACCCCTCCACTTT.

CDR3 loop: CASSYGGTGREDEQYF. DNA for the CDR3: TGTGCCAGCTCATATGGAGGGACAGGCCGTGAGGACGAGCAGTACTTC. The chain joins TRBV18 to TRBJ2-7; 8 positions agree with TRBD1. The CDR3 has 16 residues. Germline V gives CDR1 KGHSH, CDR2 LQKENI. After removal of 5 bases from V and 5 bases from J, the junction contained 14 bases not matched to a gene. Variable domain in full (rest from reference TRBV18 and TRBJ2-7): NAGVMQNPRHLVRRRGQEARLRCSPMKGHSHVYWYRQLPEEGLKFMVYLQKENIIDESGMPKERFSAEFPKEGPSILRIQQVVRGDSAAYFCASSYGGTGREDEQYFGPGTRLTVT.

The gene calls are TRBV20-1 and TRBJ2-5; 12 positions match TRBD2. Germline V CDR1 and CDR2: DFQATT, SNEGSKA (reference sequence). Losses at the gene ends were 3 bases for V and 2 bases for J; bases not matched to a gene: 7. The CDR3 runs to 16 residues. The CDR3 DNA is TGCAGTGCTAGTGCATGGACTAGCGGGGCACAAGAGACCCAGTACTTC. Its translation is CSASAWTSGAQETQYF.

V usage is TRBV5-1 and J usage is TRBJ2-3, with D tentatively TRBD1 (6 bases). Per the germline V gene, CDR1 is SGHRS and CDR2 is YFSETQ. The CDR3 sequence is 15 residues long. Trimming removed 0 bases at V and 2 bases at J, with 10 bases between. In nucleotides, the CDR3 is TGCGCCAGCAGCTTGGACGGACAGAACACAGATACGCAGTATTTT. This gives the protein CASSLDGQNTDTQYF.

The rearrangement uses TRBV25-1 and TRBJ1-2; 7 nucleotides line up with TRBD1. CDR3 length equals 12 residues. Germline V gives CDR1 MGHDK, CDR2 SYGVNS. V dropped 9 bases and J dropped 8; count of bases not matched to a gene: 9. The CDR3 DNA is TGTGCCAGTGGGACAGCCCAGGGCGGCTACACCTTC. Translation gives CASGTAQGGYTF.

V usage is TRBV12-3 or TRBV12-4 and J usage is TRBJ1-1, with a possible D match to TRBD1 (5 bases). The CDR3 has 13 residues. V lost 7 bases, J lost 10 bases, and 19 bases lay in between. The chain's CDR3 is CASTLREGTGAFF. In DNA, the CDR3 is TGTGCCAGCACCCTTCGGGAGGGGACGGGAGCTTTCTTT.

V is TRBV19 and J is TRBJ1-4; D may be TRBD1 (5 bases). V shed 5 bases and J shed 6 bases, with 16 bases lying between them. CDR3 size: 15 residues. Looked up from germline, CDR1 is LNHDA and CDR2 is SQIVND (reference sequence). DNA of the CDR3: TGTGCCAGTAGTCCGGCAGGGCCACTGGATGAAAAACTGTTTTTT. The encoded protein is CASSPAGPLDEKLFF.

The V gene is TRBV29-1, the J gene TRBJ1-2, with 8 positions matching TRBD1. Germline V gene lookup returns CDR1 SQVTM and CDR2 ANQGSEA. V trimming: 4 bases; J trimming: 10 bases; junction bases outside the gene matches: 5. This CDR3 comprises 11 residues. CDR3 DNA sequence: TGCAGCGTTGGGACAGGGAAGGACTACACCTTC. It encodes CSVGTGKDYTF.

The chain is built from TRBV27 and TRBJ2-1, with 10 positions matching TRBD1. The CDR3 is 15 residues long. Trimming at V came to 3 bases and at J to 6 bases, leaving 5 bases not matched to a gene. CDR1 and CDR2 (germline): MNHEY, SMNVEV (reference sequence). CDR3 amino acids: CASSLVGTGANEQFF. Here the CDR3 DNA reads TGTGCCAGCAGTTTGGTCGGGACAGGGGCCAATGAGCAGTTCTTC.

The CDR3 coding sequence is TGTGCCAGCAGTGAACCATCCAGGGGCCAGAACACTGAAGCTTTCTTT. Protein sequence: CASSEPSRGQNTEAFF. The chain recombines TRBV6-1 with TRBJ1-1, with D possibly matching TRBD1 (6 bases). The ends were cut back, 2 bases at V and 1 base at J, with 14 bases in the middle. The CDR3 runs to 16 residues. Germline V lookup: CDR1 MNHNS, CDR2 SASEGT.

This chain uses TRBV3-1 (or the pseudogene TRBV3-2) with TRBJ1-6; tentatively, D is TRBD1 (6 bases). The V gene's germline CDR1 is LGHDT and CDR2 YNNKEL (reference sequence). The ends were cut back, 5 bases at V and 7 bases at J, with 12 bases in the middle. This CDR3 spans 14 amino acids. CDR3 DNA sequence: TGTGCCAGCAGCGTTGGACAGACGAATTCACCCCTCCACTTT. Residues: CASSVGQTNSPLHF.

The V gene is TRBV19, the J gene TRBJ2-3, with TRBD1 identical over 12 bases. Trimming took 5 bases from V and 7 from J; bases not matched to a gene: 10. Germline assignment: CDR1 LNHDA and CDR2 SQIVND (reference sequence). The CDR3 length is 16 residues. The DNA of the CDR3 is TGTGCCAGTAGTTCCCCCGGGACAGGGGGCGCGAATACGCAGTATTTT. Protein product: CASSSPGTGGANTQYF.

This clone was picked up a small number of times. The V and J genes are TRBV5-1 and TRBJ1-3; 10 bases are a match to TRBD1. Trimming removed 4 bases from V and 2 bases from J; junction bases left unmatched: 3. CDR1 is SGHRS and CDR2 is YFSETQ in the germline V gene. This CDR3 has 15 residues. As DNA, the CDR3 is TGCGCCAGCAGCGGGGGGACAGGGGCTGGAAACACCATATATTTT. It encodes CASSGGTGAGNTIYF.